Detailed here is one T cell receptor beta chain. Its antigen is undetermined. The V and J ends lost 1 base and 2 bases, in that order; junction bases with no gene match: 4. The V gene's germline CDR1 is MGHRA and CDR2 YSYEKL. The CDR3 sequence is 16 residues long. The data stem from a study of radiotherapy plus CTLA-4 blockade in lung cancer. General study findings and limits: Expansion in blood of tumor-derived TCR clones was seen after radiotherapy plus ipilimumab.

Sequencing used immunoSEQ multiplex PCR; TCRdb keeps in-frame clones, though not all of them. The table includes around 65,000 clones, approximately 80% detected once. The sequencing used peripheral blood, collected from a patient treated with radiotherapy plus ipilimumab. The sequence derives from a human donor with non-small cell lung cancer who had a complete response to radiotherapy plus ipilimumab. The chain joins TRBV4-1 to TRBJ1-4, with 7 bases that match TRBD1. As DNA, the CDR3 is TGCGCCAGCAGCCAAGGTGACAGGGCCACTAATGAAAAACTGTTTTTT. This gives the protein CASSQGDRATNEKLFF.